One sample yielded the 24 T cell receptor beta chains listed below, sequenced in a study of CD8 T cells in Susac syndrome. An input of roughly 0.5 to 1 ug of RNA was subjected to reverse transcription using random hexamers. Each CDR3 protein gets one entry after TCRdb re-called the immunoSEQ multiplex PCR reads with MiXCR. The sample lists approximately 65,000 distinct CDR3 sequences, approximately 90% occurring once. The sequenced sample was CD8+ T cells from PBMCs. These receptors were collected from a human donor in good health.

This chain uses TRBV10-3 with TRBJ2-5, with 12 bases lining up with TRBD2. CDR3 length: 16 residues. The germline CDR1 and CDR2 sequences are ENHRY and SYGVKD. The junction had 6 bases not matched to a gene; V was cut back by 3 bases and J by 4 bases. The CDR3 DNA is TGTGCCATCAGTGATCCTAGCGGGGGGGCCGGAGAGACCCAGTACTTC. This encodes CAISDPSGGAGETQYF.

CDR3 residues: CASSLDSWGGDTEAFF. The DNA of the CDR3 is TGTGCCAGCAGCTTAGATTCCTGGGGAGGGGATACTGAAGCTTTCTTT. The V and J genes are TRBV11-2 and TRBJ1-1; possibly TRBD1 for D (5 bases). This CDR3 contains 16 residues. The germline gives CDR1 SGHAT, CDR2 FQNNGV. V lost 0 bases, J lost 5 bases, and 16 bases lay in between.

The CDR3 DNA follows: TGCGCCAGCAGCCAAGGGACAGGGGGCGCGAACACTGAAGCTTTCTTT. It is translated as CASSQGTGGANTEAFF. V gene TRBV5-1 combines with J gene TRBJ1-1, with TRBD1 matching 12 bases. The trim removed 4 bases at V and 1 base at J, leaving 5 bases unmatched. CDR1 is SGHRS, CDR2 YFSETQ, per germline. The CDR3 has 16 amino acids.

This chain links TRBV25-1 with TRBJ2-7, with TRBD2 identical over 7 bases. The trim removed 6 bases at V and 5 bases at J, leaving 4 bases unmatched. There are 12 residues in the CDR3. Per the germline V gene, CDR1 is MGHDK and CDR2 is SYGVNS. This chain's CDR3 is CASSDRGDEQYF. The CDR3 DNA sequence: TGTGCCAGCAGCGACCGGGGGGACGAGCAGTACTTC.

The gene calls are TRBV20-1 and TRBJ2-7, with 8 bases lining up with TRBD1. V dropped 0 bases and J dropped 4; count of bases not matched to a gene: 8. The CDR3 consists of 15 residues. Looked up from germline, CDR1 is DFQATT and CDR2 is SNEGSKA (reference sequence). Here the CDR3 reads CSARDTGRGLYEQYF. The CDR3 region has the DNA TGCAGTGCTAGAGATACGGGCAGGGGGCTGTACGAGCAGTACTTC.

The rearrangement uses TRBV7-9 and TRBJ1-4, with D unclear. Germline lookup yields CDR1 SEHNR and CDR2 FQNEAQ (reference sequence). The CDR3 covers 14 residues. V was shortened by 5 bases and J by 8 bases, with 15 bases between the two germline ends. The CDR3 DNA sequence: TGTGCCAGCAGCCCCCCCACGGAGAGGGAAAAACTGTTTTTT. This gives the protein CASSPPTEREKLFF.

The chain recombines TRBV2 with TRBJ2-7; 8 bases agree with TRBD2. Per germline, CDR1 SNHLY and CDR2 FYNNEI. Losses at the gene ends were 6 bases for V and 3 bases for J; bases not matched to a gene: 1. CDR3 size: 12 residues. The CDR3 DNA reads TGTGCCAGCAGGGCGGGGGGCTACGAGCAGTACTTC. This sequence encodes CASRAGGYEQYF.

CDR3 loop: CASSLTTGAVDTQYF. The CDR3 DNA follows: TGTGCCAGCAGTTTGACGACAGGGGCAGTAGATACGCAGTATTTT. The V and J genes are TRBV27 and TRBJ2-3; 8 bases match TRBD1. The J segment lost 5 bases and the V segment lost 3 bases, leaving 7 bases of the junction unmatched. The germline V gene encodes CDR1 MNHEY and CDR2 SMNVEV (reference sequence). This CDR3 comprises 15 residues.

The chain recombines TRBV29-1 with TRBJ2-2; D gene uncertain. The CDR3 is 10 residues long. The germline V gene has CDR1 SQVTM and CDR2 ANQGSEA. Trimming shortened V by 7 bases and J by 6 bases, and 6 bases separated the two germline ends. The CDR3 loop reads CSAGAGELFF. CDR3 in DNA: TGCAGCGCCGGAGCCGGGGAGCTGTTTTTT.

The V and J genes are TRBV7-9 and TRBJ2-7; 7 positions agree with TRBD2. This CDR3 contains 14 residues. From germline, CDR1 is SEHNR and CDR2 FQNEAQ (reference sequence). V trimming: 3 bases; J trimming: 5 bases; junction bases outside the gene matches: 7. The CDR3 here is CASSFHDGGNEQYF. The CDR3 coding sequence is TGTGCCAGCAGCTTTCATGACGGGGGGAACGAGCAGTACTTC.

The chain uses TRBV10-3 and TRBJ2-2, with 7 bases identical to TRBD2. The ends lost 8 bases at V and 3 bases at J; junction bases unmatched: 9. CDR1 and CDR2 (germline): ENHRY, SYGVKD. The CDR3 spans 15 residues. CDR3 nucleotides: TGTGCCATCCCGTGGGGGGGGGAACACACCGGGGAGCTGTTTTTT. Protein product: CAIPWGGEHTGELFF.

This chain uses TRBV12-5 with TRBJ1-2; weak D call: TRBD1 (5 bases). The CDR3 has 16 residues. The V gene lost 0 bases and the J gene lost 2 bases, with 13 bases spanning the gap. Germline-derived CDR1 and CDR2 are LGHNT and FRNRAP. The CDR3 sequence: CASGLVLRGVNYGYTF. CDR3 DNA: TGTGCTAGTGGTTTGGTCCTCCGGGGGGTGAACTATGGCTACACCTTC. Full variable domain (rest looked up from reference TRBV12-5 and TRBJ1-2): DARVTQTPRHKVTEMGQEVTMRCQPILGHNTVFWYRQTMMQGLELLAYFRNRAPLDDSGMPKDRFSAEMPDATLATLKIQPSEPRDSAVYFCASGLVLRGVNYGYTFGSGTRLTVV.

There are a few counts of this clonotype. The rearrangement uses TRBV7-6 and TRBJ1-6; D not resolved. CDR1 is SGHVS and CDR2 is FNYEAQ in the germline V gene. This CDR3 comprises 14 residues. Trimming took 1 base from V and 10 from J, leaving 11 bases between them. Here the CDR3 reads CASSLGRRGSPLHF. The CDR3 coding sequence is TGTGCCAGCAGCTTAGGGCGGCGCGGATCACCCCTCCACTTT. Supplemented by reference TRBV7-6 and TRBJ1-6, the full variable domain reads GAGVSQSPRYKVTKRGQDVALRCDPISGHVSLYWYRQALGQGPEFLTYFNYEAQQDKSGLPNDRFSAERPEGSISTLTIQRTEQRDSAMYRCASSLGRRGSPLHFGNGTRLTVT.

V is TRBV29-1 and J is TRBJ1-2; the D gene is possibly TRBD1 (5 bases). The CDR3 spans 17 residues. The germline V gene has CDR1 SQVTM and CDR2 ANQGSEA. With 4 bases removed from V and 2 bases from J, the gap between germline ends came to 23 bases. Written as DNA, the CDR3 is TGCAGCGTTGTCCCCCTGTTAGGGGATCAGGTCAACTATGGCTACACCTTC. Its translation is CSVVPLLGDQVNYGYTF.

This clonotype has only one observation. V gene TRBV5-4 combines with J gene TRBJ2-5, with 7 bases lining up with TRBD1. The CDR3 contains 14 residues. Trimming cost V 4 bases and J 5 bases; bases outside gene matches: 8. The germline V gene has CDR1 SGHNT and CDR2 YYREEE (reference sequence). CDR3 nucleotides: TGTGCCAGCAGCCGGGCGACAGGGTCGGAGACCCAGTACTTC. Amino acid sequence: CASSRATGSETQYF.

The chain has TRBV3-1 and TRBJ1-2; perhaps TRBD1 as D (6 bases). This CDR3 is 14 amino acids long. Germline lookup yields CDR1 LGHDT and CDR2 YNNKEL (reference sequence). Deletions cut 5 bases from V and 8 bases from J, with 18 bases between. In DNA form, the CDR3 reads TGTGCCAGCAGCGGGGGGGGCCCCACCTGGGGCTACACCTTC. It translates to CASSGGGPTWGYTF.

The chain combines TRBV4-3 with TRBJ2-5; 11 bases fit TRBD2. In germline, CDR1 is LGHNA, CDR2 YSLEER. With 3 bases clipped from V and 7 bases from J, the junction kept 7 bases outside the gene matches. The CDR3 runs 15 residues. The DNA of the CDR3 is TGCGCCAGCAGCCAGGATAGCGGGGGGGCAATGACCCAGTACTTC. Residues: CASSQDSGGAMTQYF.

As concerns this clonotype: One end of the junction fails to match germline, which may point to a read error. The chain joins TRBV27 to TRBJ2-7, with TRBD1 matching over 12 bases. Germline values: CDR1 MNHEY, CDR2 SMNVEV (reference sequence). The CDR3 has 17 residues. The CDR3 region is CASSLSRGTGGYYEQYF. The DNA for the CDR3 is TGTGCCAGCAGTTTATCGAGGGGGACAGGGGGCTACTACGAGCAATACTTC.

CDR3 in DNA: TGTGCCAGCAGTTTAGGCCGAGGGCCCACAGATACGCAGTATTTT. This gives the protein CASSLGRGPTDTQYF. V gene TRBV28 combines with J gene TRBJ2-3, with a weak D call TRBD2 (5 bases). Germline-derived CDR1 and CDR2 are MDHEN and SYDVKM. The V end lost 2 bases, the J end lost 2 bases, and 11 bases lay between the germline ends. The CDR3 covers 15 residues.

This chain uses TRBV28 with TRBJ1-1, with D perhaps TRBD1 (5 bases). The V end was cut by 0 bases, the J end by 4 bases, with 9 bases between. The CDR3 consists of 14 residues. Germline CDR1 and CDR2: MDHEN and SYDVKM. This CDR3 is CASSLWRGGTEAFF. In DNA form, the CDR3 reads TGTGCCAGCAGTTTATGGAGGGGCGGCACTGAAGCTTTCTTT.

V usage is TRBV7-3 and J usage is TRBJ2-7; no definite D call. The length of the CDR3 is 14 residues. The germline V and J ends were trimmed by 5 bases and 0 bases, with 11 bases remaining between them. CDR1 SGHTA and CDR2 FQGTGA come from the germline V gene. In DNA, the CDR3 is TGTGCCAGCAGCCTGGACCTCACCTCCTACGAGCAGTACTTC. Translation gives CASSLDLTSYEQYF.

This clonotype was detected only once. This chain links TRBV5-5 with TRBJ2-5; D gene unclear. This CDR3 region has 14 residues. Germline V gene sequence: CDR1 SGHKS, CDR2 YYEKEE (reference sequence). The V gene lost 1 base and the J gene lost 5 bases, with 12 bases spanning the gap. The DNA for the CDR3 is TGTGCCAGCAGCTTGCTGGGGAAGAGGGAGACCCAGTACTTC. Translated, it gives CASSLLGKRETQYF.

The chain employs TRBV6-1 and TRBJ2-5; 8 nucleotides agree with TRBD1. Germline V gene data show CDR1 as MNHNS and CDR2 as SASEGT. CDR3 length equals 15 residues. The J segment lost 4 bases and the V segment lost 1 base, leaving 5 bases of the junction unmatched. In DNA, the CDR3 is TGTGCCAGCAGTGAAGATCCAGGGGGCCCAGAGACCCAGTACTTC. Translation gives CASSEDPGGPETQYF.

This sequence joins TRBV4-1 and TRBJ1-2, with 7 bases identical to TRBD1. Trimming cost V 4 bases and J 4 bases; bases outside gene matches: 15. CDR1 is MGHRA and CDR2 is YSYEKL in the germline V gene. The CDR3 runs to 17 residues. The CDR3 DNA follows: TGCGCCAGCAGCCGCGACATGCTACAGGGGCAAGGCTATGGCTACACCTTC. It is translated as CASSRDMLQGQGYGYTF.